This record looks at one T cell receptor beta chain sequence and its context. The antigen is undetermined. The assay was immunoSEQ multiplex PCR, and TCRdb's table has in-frame clones only and misses some. Among about 1,800 clones listed, about 87% were seen once. The tumor tissue sample was taken at baseline before any treatment. The data derive from a study of circulating tumor DNA in untreated peripheral T-cell lymphoma. General study results and limits: Tumor-specific clonotypes: identified in roughly 80% of patients, 85% to 90% of baseline tissues.

The sequence was obtained from a human donor with peripheral T-cell lymphoma. The source material was tumor tissue.

CDR3 residues: CASSLGRGRDGYTF. The CDR3 DNA reads TGTGCCAGCAGCTTAGGGAGGGGGCGAGATGGCTACACCTTC. The chain recombines TRBV11-3 with TRBJ1-2, with 7 positions matching TRBD1. V lost 1 base, J lost 6 bases, and 5 bases stayed unmatched. Per germline, CDR1 SGHNT and CDR2 YENEEA. The CDR3 is 14 amino acids.